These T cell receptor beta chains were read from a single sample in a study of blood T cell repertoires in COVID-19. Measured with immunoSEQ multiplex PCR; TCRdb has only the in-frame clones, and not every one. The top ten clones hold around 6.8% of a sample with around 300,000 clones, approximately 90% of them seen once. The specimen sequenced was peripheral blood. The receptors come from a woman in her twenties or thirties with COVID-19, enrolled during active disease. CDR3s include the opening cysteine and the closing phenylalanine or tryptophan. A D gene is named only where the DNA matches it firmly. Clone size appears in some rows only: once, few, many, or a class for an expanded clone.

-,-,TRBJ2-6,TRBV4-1,TGCGCCAGCAGCCAGGAGAATAGGGCCAACGTCCTGACTTTC,CASSQENRANVLTF
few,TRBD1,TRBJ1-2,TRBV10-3,TGTGCCATCAGTCTTGACAGGGGGGACTATGGCTACACCTTC,CAISLDRGDYGYTF
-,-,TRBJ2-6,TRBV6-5,TGTGCCAGCAGTTACTCAGGGGGCTCTGGGGCCAACGTCCTGACTTTC,CASSYSGGSGANVLTF
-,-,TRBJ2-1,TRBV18,TGTGCCAGCTCACCACTGGAGGGAAGGGGTGAGCAGTTCTTC,CASSPLEGRGEQFF
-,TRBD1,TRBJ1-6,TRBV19,TGTGCCAGTAAAAACAGGGGGAACTCACCCCTCCACTTT,CASKNRGNSPLHF
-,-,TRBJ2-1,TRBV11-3,TGTGCCAGCAGCCCTCGCCTGGACAGTGAGCAGTTCTTC,CASSPRLDSEQFF
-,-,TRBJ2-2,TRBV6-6,TGTGCCAGCAGACGGGACTCCCGCCTGGGCGGGGAGCTGTTTTTT,CASRRDSRLGGELFF
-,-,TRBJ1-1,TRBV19,TGTGCCAGTAGATCGGAAGGAGTTTGGATGAACACTGAAGCTTTCTTT,CASRSEGVWMNTEAFF
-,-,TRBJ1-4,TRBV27,TGTGCCAGCAGACGGCCCGGGGTGGAGGAAAAACTGTTTTTT,CASRRPGVEEKLFF
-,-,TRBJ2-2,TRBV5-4,TGTGCCAGCAGCTTAGGTGGGAGCCGTACCGGGGAGCTGTTTTTT,CASSLGGSRTGELFF
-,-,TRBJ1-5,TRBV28,TGTGCCAGCAGTTTAATCACGGACAACGGCAATCAGCCCCAGCATTTT,CASSLITDNGNQPQHF
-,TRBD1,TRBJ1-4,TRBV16,TGTGCCAGCAGCCCCAGACAGGGGACAAATGAAAAACTGTTTTTT,CASSPRQGTNEKLFF
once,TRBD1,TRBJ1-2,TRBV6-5,TGTGCCAGCAGTACCGGGACAGGGAACGGCTACACCTTC,CASSTGTGNGYTF
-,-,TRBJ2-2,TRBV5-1,TGCGCCAGCAGCTTGCGAACGGGAGCTAACACCGGGGAGCTGTTTTTT,CASSLRTGANTGELFF
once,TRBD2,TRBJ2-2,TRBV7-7,TGTGCTAGCAGCTTCGGGACTAGCGGTTACACCGGGGAGCTGTTTTTT,CASSFGTSGYTGELFF
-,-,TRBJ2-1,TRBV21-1,TGTGCCAGCAGCAAAGAAGGCGGGAGTGAGTTCTTC,CASSKEGGSEFF
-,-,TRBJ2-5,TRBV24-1,TGTGCCACCAGTGATTTCAGCCCAGCCGGAGGGGAGACCCAGTACTTC,CATSDFSPAGGETQYF
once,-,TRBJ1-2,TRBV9,TGTGCCAGCAGCTGGCGGGAACGGGAGTTAAGCTATGGCTACACCTTC,CASSWRERELSYGYTF
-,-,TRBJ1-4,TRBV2,TGTGCCAGCAGTGGGACAGCTACTAATGAAAAACTGTTTTTT,CASSGTATNEKLFF
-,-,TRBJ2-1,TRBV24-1,TGTGCCACCCACGGTAACTCTTTCTGGTATAATGAGCAGTTCTTC,CATHGNSFWYNEQFF
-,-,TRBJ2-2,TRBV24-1,TGTGCCACCAGTGATCCCTACCGAGCGAACACCGGGGAGCTGTTTTTT,CATSDPYRANTGELFF
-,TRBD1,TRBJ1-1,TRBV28,TGTGCCAGCAGTTATTACAGGGGAACCACTGAAGCTTTCTTT,CASSYYRGTTEAFF
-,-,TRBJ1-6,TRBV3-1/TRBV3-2,TGTGCCAGCAGCCCCCAGGCCTATAATTCACCCCTCCACTTT,CASSPQAYNSPLHF
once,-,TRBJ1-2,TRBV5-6,TGTGCCAGCAGCTGGGCCCTAACCTCCAACTATGGCTACACCTTC,CASSWALTSNYGYTF
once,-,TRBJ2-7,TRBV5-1,TGCGCCAGCGCAGGGTACTACGAGCAGTACTTC,CASAGYYEQYF
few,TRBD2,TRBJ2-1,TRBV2,TGTGCCAGCGGAGAGACTAGCGGATCCTACAATGAGCAGTTCTTC,CASGETSGSYNEQFF
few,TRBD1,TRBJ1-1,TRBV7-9,TGTGCCAGCAGCCCGACAGGGGGCGTCACTGAAGCTTTCTTT,CASSPTGGVTEAFF
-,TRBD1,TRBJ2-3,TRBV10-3,TGTGCCATCAGCGTTAGGGACAGGGCCGATACGCAGTATTTT,CAISVRDRADTQYF
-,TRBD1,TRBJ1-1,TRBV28,TGTGCCAGCAGTTTCTTGGACAGGGGGACTGAAGCTTTCTTT,CASSFLDRGTEAFF
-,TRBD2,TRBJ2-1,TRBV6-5,TGTGCCAGCAGGGGACTAGCGGGAAACCATGAGCAGTTCTTC,CASRGLAGNHEQFF
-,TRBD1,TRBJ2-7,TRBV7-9,TGTGCCAGCAGCCGAGGGGCTTGGACAGGGGAGCTCGAGCAGTACTTC,CASSRGAWTGELEQYF
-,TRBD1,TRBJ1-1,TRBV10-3,TGTGCCATCAGTGAGTCGATTAACAGGGGGCGCGAGATGAACACTGAAGCTTTCTTT,CAISESINRGREMNTEAFF
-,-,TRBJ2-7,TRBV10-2,TGCGCCAGCAGTGCCCTAGAATCCTACGAGCAGTACTTC,CASSALESYEQYF
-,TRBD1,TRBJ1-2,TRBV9,TGTGCCAGCAGCGTAGCAGGACAGGGGTACTCTGGCTACACCTTC,CASSVAGQGYSGYTF
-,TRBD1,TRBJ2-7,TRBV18,TGTGCCAGCTCCCGACAGGGAGACCCCTACGAGCAGTACTTC,CASSRQGDPYEQYF
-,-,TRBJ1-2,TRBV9,TGTGCCAGCAGCGTAGGTGGGGGCGCGCGTTATGGCTACACCTTC,CASSVGGGARYGYTF
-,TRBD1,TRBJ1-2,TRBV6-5,TGTGCCAGCAGTTTGGACAGGGGGCCGGGCGGCTACACCTTC,CASSLDRGPGGYTF
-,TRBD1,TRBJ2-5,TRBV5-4,TGTGCCAGCAGTCCCAGGGGGAGTAAGGAGACCCAGTACTTC,CASSPRGSKETQYF
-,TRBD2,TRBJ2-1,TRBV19,TGTGCCAGTAGTCCCGGGACTAGCGGGACATTTTTTTTATCCTACAATGAGCAGTTCTTC,CASSPGTSGTFFLSYNEQFF
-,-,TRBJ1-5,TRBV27,TGTGCCAGCAGTTTAACAGGGCTCAATCAGCCCCAGCATTTT,CASSLTGLNQPQHF
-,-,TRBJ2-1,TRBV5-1,TGCGCCAGCTCAGGACGGGGTTACAATGAGCAGTTCTTC,CASSGRGYNEQFF
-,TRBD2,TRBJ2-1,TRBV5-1,TGCGCCAGCAGCCCAAAACTAGCGGGAGGCTCCTACAATGAGCAGTTCTTC,CASSPKLAGGSYNEQFF
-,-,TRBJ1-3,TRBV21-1,TGTGCCAGCAGCAAAAAGGGACAGGGGGCTGGAAACACCATATATTTT,CASSKKGQGAGNTIYF
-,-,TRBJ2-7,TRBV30,TGTGCCTGGAGTTATACAGTGAGAGAGCAGTACTTC,CAWSYTVREQYF
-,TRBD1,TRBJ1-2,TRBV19,TGTGCCAGTACCCGGGGGACAGGGGGCTTGACCGGGTATGGCTACACCTTC,CASTRGTGGLTGYGYTF
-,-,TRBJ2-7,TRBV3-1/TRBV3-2,TGTGCCAGCAGCCAAGATCTTGGCACCCTCGAGCAGTACTTC,CASSQDLGTLEQYF
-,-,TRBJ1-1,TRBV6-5,TGTGCCAGCAGCCGGGAACGGAACACTGAAGCTTTCTTT,CASSRERNTEAFF
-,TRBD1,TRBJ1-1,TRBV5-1,TGCGCCAGCAGCCGGGACAGGAATTATGAAGCTTTCTTT,CASSRDRNYEAFF